Presented here are 9 T cell receptor beta chains from one specimen sequenced in a study of blood T cell repertoires in COVID-19. Sequencing was performed with immunoSEQ multiplex PCR; in TCRdb, only in-frame clones are kept and a portion is missing. There are around 450,000 clones in the sample; about 92% occur only once, and about 0.57% lies in the top ten. Sequencing used PBMCs or T cells enriched from blood (not recorded which). The receptors were sampled from a man in his late teens or twenties who had recovered from COVID-19.

In its sample, this clone was seen once. The rearrangement uses TRBV30 and TRBJ1-4; D remains unclear. The CDR3 runs 11 residues. CDR1 is GTSNPN and CDR2 is SVGIG in the germline V gene (reference sequence). Trimming took 0 bases from V and 13 from J, leaving 9 bases between them. The CDR3 loop reads CAWSVNGGLFF. The CDR3 DNA reads TGTGCCTGGAGTGTAAACGGCGGACTGTTTTTT.

DNA for the CDR3: TGTGCCAGCAGCCCCGAGGGGAGGGGCCCTTTGGAAGGCTACACCTTC. This gives the protein CASSPEGRGPLEGYTF. V is TRBV5-5 and J is TRBJ1-2; tentatively, D is TRBD1 (5 bases). V was trimmed by 4 bases and J by 8 bases, leaving 24 bases between them. Germline CDR1 is SGHKS and CDR2 is YYEKEE (reference sequence). The CDR3 is 16 residues long.

The gene calls are TRBV5-1 and TRBJ2-7; TRBD1 might be the D (5 bases). Germline V lookup: CDR1 SGHRS, CDR2 YFSETQ. The CDR3 totals 13 residues. V was clipped by 2 bases and J by 6 bases, with 12 bases between them. In DNA form, the CDR3 reads TGCGCCAGCAGCTTATCAGGGATCCTCGAGCAGTACTTC. It specifies CASSLSGILEQYF.

The rearrangement joins TRBV27 to TRBJ2-7; 12 bases are a match to TRBD2. V lost 6 bases to trimming and J lost 5 bases; unmatched junction nucleotides: 14. This CDR3 spans 17 amino acids. The germline V gene has CDR1 MNHEY and CDR2 SMNVEV (reference sequence). The CDR3 here is CASSTFPGLAGTHEQYF. The CDR3 bases are TGTGCCAGCAGCACTTTCCCCGGACTAGCGGGAACCCACGAGCAGTACTTC.

The chain joins TRBV7-6 to TRBJ1-1, with TRBD1 as a possible D gene (6 bases). The CDR3 covers 15 residues. CDR1 and CDR2 from the germline V gene are SGHVS and FNYEAQ. Trimming pared 5 bases from V and 1 base from J, leaving 14 bases between. The CDR3: CASSASTGWNTEAFF. The CDR3 DNA follows: TGTGCCAGCAGCGCCTCGACAGGTTGGAACACTGAAGCTTTCTTT. The full variable domain, with the rest looked up from reference TRBV7-6 and TRBJ1-1, is GAGVSQSPRYKVTKRGQDVALRCDPISGHVSLYWYRQALGQGPEFLTYFNYEAQQDKSGLPNDRFSAERPEGSISTLTIQRTEQRDSAMYRCASSASTGWNTEAFFGQGTRLTVV.

This chain joins TRBV5-4 and TRBJ2-3, with TRBD2 matching over 12 bases. The CDR3 has 17 residues. Germline V gene sequence: CDR1 SGHNT, CDR2 YYREEE (reference sequence). Trimming removed 2 bases from V and 1 base from J; junction bases left unmatched: 5. The CDR3 DNA reads TGTGCCAGCAGCTTAACTAGCGGGAGGCCGGGCACAGATACGCAGTATTTT. Translating it yields CASSLTSGRPGTDTQYF.

This chain joins TRBV27 and TRBJ2-7; 11 nucleotides match TRBD2. The CDR3 consists of 15 residues. V lost 3 bases, J lost 4 bases, and 5 bases stayed unmatched. Germline V gives CDR1 MNHEY, CDR2 SMNVEV (reference sequence). CDR3 nucleotide sequence: TGTGCCAGCAGTTTGGGACTAGCGGAAATATACGAGCAGTACTTC. As protein: CASSLGLAEIYEQYF.

V is TRBV13 and J is TRBJ1-1; weak D call: TRBD1 (6 bases). CDR3 length: 20 amino acids. With 5 bases removed from V and 11 bases from J, the gap between germline ends came to 39 bases. CDR1 is PRHDT, CDR2 FYEKMQ, per germline (reference sequence). The CDR3 here is CASSPPGWGRIRSPVPSAFF. DNA of the CDR3: TGTGCCAGCAGCCCCCCGGGGTGGGGGCGCATTAGGTCCCCGGTCCCAAGTGCTTTCTTT.

This clone was counted only a few times. V is TRBV28 and J is TRBJ1-5, with D possibly matching TRBD1 (5 bases). The CDR3 length is 15 residues. Germline V gene lookup returns CDR1 MDHEN and CDR2 SYDVKM. With 8 bases removed from V and 3 bases from J, the gap between germline ends came to 17 bases. In nucleotides, the CDR3 is TGTGCCAGCTGTGATCAGGGTATGATCAATCAGCCCCAGCATTTT. This codes for CASCDQGMINQPQHF.